Reported below is one T cell receptor beta chain. The entry originates in a study of identical twins. The CDR3 spans 12 residues. CDR1 and CDR2 from the germline V gene are KGHSH and LQKENI. Deletions cut 2 bases from V and 7 bases from J, with 8 bases between. TCRdb itself ran the 5' RACE reads through MiXCR, one entry per CDR3 protein. This table holds about 890,000 distinct CDR3 sequences, over 9% found once. The data were also submitted as part of a second study, on yellow fever vaccine responses in identical twins.

The sequence came from a woman aged 18-29 years in good health. V usage is TRBV18 and J usage is TRBJ1-1; D not certain. Sample: PBMCs. The CDR3 region is CASSPGGYEAFF. The CDR3 DNA sequence: TGTGCCAGCTCACCAGGAGGATATGAAGCTTTCTTT.